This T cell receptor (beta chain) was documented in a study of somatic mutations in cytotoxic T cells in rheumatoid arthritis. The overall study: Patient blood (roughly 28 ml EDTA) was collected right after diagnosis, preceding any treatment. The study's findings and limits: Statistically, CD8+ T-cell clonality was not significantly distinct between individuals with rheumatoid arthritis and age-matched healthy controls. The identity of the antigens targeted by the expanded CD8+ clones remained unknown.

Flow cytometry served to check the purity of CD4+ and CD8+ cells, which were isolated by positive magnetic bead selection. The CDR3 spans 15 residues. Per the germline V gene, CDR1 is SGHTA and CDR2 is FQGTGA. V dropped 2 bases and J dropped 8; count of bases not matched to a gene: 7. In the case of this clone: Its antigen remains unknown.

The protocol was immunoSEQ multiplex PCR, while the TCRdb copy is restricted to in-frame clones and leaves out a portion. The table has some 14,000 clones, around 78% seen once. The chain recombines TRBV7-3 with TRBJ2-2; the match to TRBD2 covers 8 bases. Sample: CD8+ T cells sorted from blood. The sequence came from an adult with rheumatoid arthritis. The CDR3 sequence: CASSLGPAGEGELFF. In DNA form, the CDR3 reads TGTGCCAGCAGCTTAGGTCCAGCGGGAGAGGGGGAGCTGTTTTTT.